A single sample is the source of the 23 T cell receptor beta chains below, sequenced in a study of shared clonotypes between healthy human individuals (dated by TCRdb to the early 2020s). The receptor library was made with the immunoSEQ multiplex PCR assay. As stored in TCRdb, this immuneACCESS dataset retains in-frame rearrangements with V and J assigned. A fraction of the clones does not appear; measured against another copy, unresolved V genes explain less than half of the discrepancy, and the remainder lacks a known reason. This sample is represented by 2 million to 2.5 million clones; around 95% of them were singletons. The top ten clones comprise around 0.13% of the sample. Sequencing was done on a sample of naive CD4+ T cells sorted from blood. Taken with the paper, the label for cell subset or site translates to: CD45RA+ positively selected. These receptors came from a man aged 18 to 29 in good health.

The V gene is TRBV5-1, the J gene TRBJ2-7; either TRBD1 or TRBD2 may supply D (5 bases each). Germline V gene lookup returns CDR1 SGHRS and CDR2 YFSETQ. Trimming took 1 base from V and 7 from J, leaving 15 bases between them. The CDR3 consists of 14 residues. The CDR3 is CASSLPGRPREQYF. CDR3 nucleotides: TGCGCCAGCAGCTTGCCAGGGAGACCCAGGGAGCAGTACTTC.

This sequence joins TRBV19 and TRBJ2-1, with 8 bases identical to TRBD1. From germline, CDR1 is LNHDA and CDR2 SQIVND (reference sequence). The CDR3 has 11 residues. The ends lost 8 bases at V and 8 bases at J; junction bases unmatched: 2. The CDR3 reads CASDRGDEQFF. CDR3 DNA: TGTGCCAGTGACAGGGGAGATGAGCAGTTCTTC.

The chain recombines TRBV11-2 with TRBJ2-1; D unresolved. V lost 1 base to trimming and J lost 8 bases, with 3 bases between them. The CDR3 extends over 11 amino acids. Germline CDR1 and CDR2: SGHAT and FQNNGV. CDR3 coding DNA: TGTGCCAGCAGCTTAGCCGATGAGCAGTTCTTC. This sequence encodes CASSLADEQFF.

This rearrangement joins TRBV7-9 to TRBJ2-7; D unresolved. CDR3 length equals 13 residues. V shed 1 base and J shed 6 bases, with 10 bases lying between them. Germline CDR1 is SEHNR and CDR2 is FQNEAQ (reference sequence). CDR3 in DNA: TGTGCCAGCAGCTTAGTACACGGCTCCGAGCAGTACTTC. Protein sequence: CASSLVHGSEQYF. Full variable domain (remainder filled in from reference TRBV7-9 and TRBJ2-7): DTGVSQNPRHKITKRGQNVTFRCDPISEHNRLYWYRQTLGQGPEFLTYFQNEAQLEKSRLLSDRFSAERPKGSFSTLEIQRTEQGDSAMYLCASSLVHGSEQYFGPGTRLTVT.

The chain links TRBV11-2 to TRBJ2-2, with D possibly matching TRBD1 (6 bases). Germline V gene sequence: CDR1 SGHAT, CDR2 FQNNGV. The CDR3 extends over 16 amino acids. V was cut by 2 bases and J by 1 base, with 11 bases left in between. The chain's CDR3 is CASSLQGPKNTGELFF. The CDR3, as DNA: TGTGCCAGCAGCTTACAGGGGCCCAAGAACACCGGGGAGCTGTTTTTT.

The gene calls are TRBV5-1 and TRBJ2-1; 10 nucleotides align to TRBD2. The germline V gene has CDR1 SGHRS and CDR2 YFSETQ. This CDR3 comprises 14 residues. V was pared by 0 bases and J by 15 bases, with 9 bases of the junction left unmatched. The CDR3 reads CASSLERTSGPGFF. CDR3 sequence (DNA): TGCGCCAGCAGCTTGGAGAGGACTAGCGGACCAGGGTTCTTC.

The V and J genes are TRBV13 and TRBJ1-1, with 8 bases identical to TRBD1. V shed 2 bases and J 3 bases; nucleotides not matched to a gene: 8. The length of the CDR3 is 16 residues. Germline V gene lookup returns CDR1 PRHDT and CDR2 FYEKMQ (reference sequence). The CDR3 nucleotides read TGTGCCAGCAGCTTATGGGGCAGGGGGCAATACACTGAAGCTTTCTTT. It is translated as CASSLWGRGQYTEAFF.

This chain links TRBV20-1 with TRBJ2-5, with no clear D. Trimming took off 3 bases at V and 5 bases at J, with 7 bases between the two ends. This CDR3 comprises 11 residues. Germline V lookup: CDR1 DFQATT, CDR2 SNEGSKA (reference sequence). The CDR3 spells CSASVPETQYF. The CDR3, as DNA: TGCAGTGCTAGTGTACCTGAGACCCAGTACTTC.

The chain joins TRBV30 to TRBJ2-5; D is perhaps TRBD1 or TRBD2 (5 bases each). Gene TRBJ2-7 matches the end of the DNA better, so the J call may be wrong. The CDR3 is 13 residues long. The germline V gene has CDR1 GTSNPN and CDR2 SVGIG (reference sequence). The CDR3 reads CAWSPGTRYEQYF. Here the CDR3 DNA reads TGTGCCTGGAGTCCCGGGACGCGGTACGAGCAGTACTTC.

The J gene is TRBJ1-5, the V gene TRBV4-1, with a tentative D call TRBD1 (5 bases). The V end was cut by 1 base, the J end by 6 bases, with 13 bases between. The CDR3 is 15 residues long. Per the germline V gene, CDR1 is MGHRA and CDR2 is YSYEKL. The CDR3 here is CASSQVGGLPQPQHF. CDR3 sequence (DNA): TGCGCCAGCAGCCAAGTGGGGGGTCTTCCTCAGCCCCAGCATTTT.

The rearrangement uses TRBV6-1 and TRBJ2-7; the D gene is possibly TRBD2 (5 bases). The CDR3 extends over 12 amino acids. The germline V and J ends were trimmed by 8 bases and 7 bases, with 15 bases remaining between them. The germline CDR1 and CDR2 sequences are MNHNS and SASEGT. CDR3 loop: CASDPGWREQYF. In nucleotides, the CDR3 is TGTGCCAGCGACCCTGGATGGAGGGAGCAGTACTTC.

The DNA of the CDR3 is TGTGCCAGCAGCAAACGGGGTTCGAGGTCCCTTAACTCAACTAATGAAAAACTGTTTTTT. Its translation is CASSKRGSRSLNSTNEKLFF. The rearrangement links TRBV21-1 to TRBJ1-4. TRBV21-1 counts as a pseudogene. The CDR3 covers 20 residues.

The gene calls are TRBV9 and TRBJ2-7; perhaps TRBD1 as D (5 bases). Trimming cost V 7 bases and J 6 bases, with 11 bases left between them. The CDR3 spans 11 residues. In germline, CDR1 is SGDLS, CDR2 YYNGEE. The CDR3, as DNA: TGTGCCAGCCGGCACAGGTGCGAGCAGTACTTC. It is translated as CASRHRCEQYF.

The V call is TRBV11-2, the J call TRBJ2-7; either TRBD1 or TRBD2 may supply D (5 bases each). The CDR3 length is 16 residues. Trimming pared 1 base from V and 2 bases from J, leaving 15 bases between. Germline CDR1 reads SGHAT; CDR2 reads FQNNGV. The CDR3 protein is CASSLGGFKVTYEQYF. The CDR3 bases are TGTGCCAGCAGCTTAGGGGGGTTTAAGGTAACCTACGAGCAGTACTTC.

This clone was recorded once. J is TRBJ2-6 and V is TRBV11-2; no definite D call. Trimming took 5 bases from V and 0 from J, leaving 20 bases between them. Germline CDR1 reads SGHAT; CDR2 reads FQNNGV. The CDR3 is made up of 19 amino acids. In nucleotides, the CDR3 is TGTGCCAGCAGCCCCCGACACCTCAGGTCCTTCTCTGGGGCCAACGTCCTGACTTTC. This sequence encodes CASSPRHLRSFSGANVLTF.

This clone was picked up one time. DNA for the CDR3: TGTGCCTGGAGTTTGGCCGGTAGCACCATATATTTT. This codes for CAWSLAGSTIYF. The chain couples TRBV30 to TRBJ1-3; D gene uncertain. CDR1 GTSNPN and CDR2 SVGIG come from the germline V gene (reference sequence). The CDR3 is 12 amino acids. V lost 2 bases and J lost 9, with 11 bases in between.

The chain joins TRBV5-1 to TRBJ1-3; D call uncertain. The CDR3 spans 13 residues. The germline V gene encodes CDR1 SGHRS and CDR2 YFSETQ. Deletions cut 4 bases from V and 0 bases from J, with 5 bases between. CDR3 bases: TGCGCCAGCAGCCAAGCCTCTGGAAACACCATATATTTT. Its translation: CASSQASGNTIYF.

This rearrangement joins TRBV6-1 to TRBJ2-4; TRBD1 aligns across 7 bases. CDR3 size: 15 residues. V shed 3 bases and J 2 bases; nucleotides not matched to a gene: 4. The germline V gene encodes CDR1 MNHNS and CDR2 SASEGT. The CDR3 DNA reads as TGTGCCAGCAGTGAGGGACAGCTTACCAAAAACATTCAGTACTTC. Protein sequence: CASSEGQLTKNIQYF.

V and J are TRBV5-1 and TRBJ1-2; 7 nucleotides agree with TRBD1. V lost 4 bases to trimming and J lost 8 bases; unmatched junction nucleotides: 14. The germline gives CDR1 SGHRS, CDR2 YFSETQ. The CDR3 extends over 15 amino acids. In DNA form, the CDR3 reads TGCGCCAGCAGCGACACAGGGGCCTCAACGGGGGGCTACACCTTC. Protein product: CASSDTGASTGGYTF.

This clone occurred once. The chain employs TRBV2 and TRBJ1-2; no clear D gene. This CDR3 is 11 amino acids long. V lost 7 bases and J lost 1, with 4 bases in between. Germline V gene lookup returns CDR1 SNHLY and CDR2 FYNNEI. CDR3 region: CASTINYGYTF. CDR3 coding DNA: TGTGCCAGCACGATTAACTATGGCTACACCTTC.

The V and J genes are TRBV30 and TRBJ2-3; 8 bases fit TRBD2. Looked up from germline, CDR1 is GTSNPN and CDR2 is SVGIG (reference sequence). J gave up 5 bases and V 3 bases, and 10 bases lay outside the gene matches. CDR3 length: 15 residues. CDR3 sequence (DNA): TGTGCCTGGAGCAAGGATAGCGGGACGCGAGATACGCAGTATTTT. Its protein is CAWSKDSGTRDTQYF. The whole variable domain, filled in from reference TRBV30 and TRBJ2-3, reads SQTIHQWPATLVQPVGSPLSLECTVEGTSNPNLYWYRQAAGRGLQLLFYSVGIGQISSEVPQNLSASRPQDRQFILSSKKLLLSDSGFYLCAWSKDSGTRDTQYFGPGTRLTVL.

J is TRBJ2-2 and V is TRBV7-2; maybe TRBD1 (6 bases). From germline, CDR1 is SGHTA and CDR2 FQGNSA. CDR3 length equals 14 residues. Trimming took off 3 bases at V and 4 bases at J, with 9 bases between the two ends. CDR3 sequence reads: CASSLYRVTGELFF. CDR3 sequence (DNA): TGTGCCAGCAGCTTGTACAGGGTCACCGGGGAGCTGTTTTTT.

This chain links TRBV10-1 with TRBJ1-1, with TRBD1 as a possible D gene (5 bases). CDR3 length equals 16 residues. V lost 0 bases, J lost 1 base, and 12 bases lay in between. Germline-derived CDR1 and CDR2 are WNHNN and SYGVQD (reference sequence). CDR3 residues: CASSESPGTGNTEAFF. For the CDR3, the DNA is TGCGCCAGCAGTGAGTCCCCAGGGACTGGGAACACTGAAGCTTTCTTT.